The 19 T cell receptor beta chains in this list originate from one sample, sequenced in a study of tumor-infiltrating lymphocytes in primary liver carcinoma. Without any cell sorting, roughly 18-30 mg of bulk tissue yielded co-extracted RNA and DNA. Synthesis of TCR beta cDNA was carried out from 450 to 500 ng total RNA with a constant-region primer. Three rounds of nested multiplex PCR with slightly modified ARM-PCR produced TCR beta libraries. The study ran its first two PCR rounds for around 9 cycles each, using TRBV1-TRBV30 forward primers and a C-beta reverse primer. From the multiplex PCR reads, TCRdb called clonotypes with MiXCR, one entry per CDR3 protein. Of about 35,000 distinct CDR3 sequences in the sample, 74% are singletons; the top ten hold 15% to 20%. The specimen sequenced was liver tumor tissue from sampling region 4. Noted subset: tumor region T4, right-lateral pole. These receptors all come from a man aged 35 to 55 with primary liver carcinoma and hepatitis B virus infection.

This clonotype was counted once. At one of its ends the junction is not consistent with the germline gene, which may arise from a read error. This chain uses TRBV2 with TRBJ1-2; D may be TRBD1 (6 bases). Germline V gene lookup returns CDR1 SNHLY and CDR2 FYNNEI. The CDR3 consists of 14 residues. The CDR3 loop reads CASSEDQGSGGYTF. In DNA, the CDR3 is TGTGCCAGCAGTGAAGATCAGGGGAGCGGTGGCTACACTTTC.

About this clonotype: The CDR3 end shows no conserved phenylalanine or tryptophan, and so a read error is likely. The limits of the CDR3 on the DNA are not certain, so only TCRdb's listed CDR3 is given. The chain joins TRBV4-1 to TRBJ2-1; the DNA was not used to check the table's D call, TRBD2. Germline-derived CDR1 and CDR2 are MGHRA and YSYEKL. The CDR3 adds up to 18 amino acids, both ends counted. CDR3 protein: CASSQVDLGLAGYHEQFL.

The table lists this clonotype with a count of one. The final CDR3 position lacks the conserved phenylalanine or tryptophan, pointing to a likely read error. The V and J genes are TRBV29-1 and TRBJ2-3; 10 positions agree with TRBD1. The CDR3 length is 14 residues. The germline V gene has CDR1 SQVTM and CDR2 ANQGSEA. V was pared by 5 bases and J by 4 bases, with 6 bases of the junction left unmatched. In nucleotides, the CDR3 is TGCAGCGTTTCCGGGACAGGGGTATCAGATACGCAGTATTAT. Amino acid sequence: CSVSGTGVSDTQYY.

Regarding this clonotype: Germline and junction disagree at one end, which may indicate a read error. The J gene is TRBJ2-7, the V gene TRBV6-1; 8 bases are a match to TRBD1. CDR3 length: 14 amino acids. Germline V gene data show CDR1 as MNHNS and CDR2 as SASEGT. The CDR3 DNA sequence: TGTGCCGGCAGTACCGGGACAGGACCCTACGAACGGTACTTC. The encoded protein is CAGSTGTGPYERYF.

The rearrangement links TRBV29-1 to TRBJ2-7, with D maybe TRBD1 (6 bases). Germline CDR1 and CDR2: SQVTM and ANQGSEA. The germline V and J ends were trimmed by 1 base and 9 bases, with 25 bases remaining between them. The CDR3 sequence is 16 residues long. The CDR3 protein is CSVEGGVQGSLLRQYF. The DNA of the CDR3 is TGCAGCGTTGAAGGAGGTGTACAGGGCTCTCTCCTCAGGCAGTACTTC.

The chain uses TRBV29-1 and TRBJ2-5; the match to TRBD1 covers 7 bases. CDR1 is SQVTM and CDR2 is ANQGSEA in the germline V gene. This CDR3 has 15 amino acids. V was clipped by 3 bases and J by 11 bases; unmatched bases: 18. CDR3 sequence reads: CSVEADRWRAATQYF. The CDR3 DNA follows: TGCAGCGTTGAGGCGGACAGGTGGCGAGCAGCGACTCAGTACTTC.

This clonotype turned up a few times. Likely a read error: the CDR3 ends without its conserved phenylalanine or tryptophan. The chain uses TRBV7-8 and TRBJ2-7; maybe TRBD1 (6 bases). Germline V gene lookup returns CDR1 SGHVS and CDR2 FQNEAQ. This CDR3 is 12 amino acids long. The CDR3 spells CVSSLPGVEQYL. The CDR3 DNA follows: TGTGTCAGCAGCTTACCAGGGGTCGAGCAGTACTTA.

As regards this clonotype: Mismatch with germline at one junction end may stem from a read error. The chain has TRBV18 and TRBJ1-6; D gene unclear. CDR3 length equals 16 residues. Germline assignment: CDR1 KGHSH and CDR2 LQKENI. CDR3 nucleotide sequence: TGTGCCAGCTCACCCCCCAGCCGGGGAAGTAATTCACTCCTCCTCTTT. It is translated as CASSPPSRGSNSLLLF.

This clonotype has ten or more counts. The rearrangement uses TRBV18 and TRBJ2-1; the D is unclear. The CDR3 sequence is 11 residues long. The ends were cut back, 6 bases at V and 8 bases at J, with 8 bases in the middle. Germline V gene lookup returns CDR1 KGHSH and CDR2 LQKENI. CDR3: CASSAVDEQFF. Written as DNA, the CDR3 is TGTGCCAGCTCGGCCGTGGATGAGCAGTTCTTC.

As concerns this clonotype: Its ends do not fully match the called genes, so a read error is possible. The chain links TRBV10-3 to TRBJ1-5; 7 bases are shared with TRBD1. This CDR3 has 13 amino acids. Germline CDR1 is ENHRY and CDR2 is SYGVKD. This chain's CDR3 is CATSADRDRPQHF. The CDR3 DNA reads as TGTGCCACCAGTGCCGACAGGGACAGGCCCCAGCATTTT.

This clonotype was picked up a small number of times. The chain carries TRBV7-8 and TRBJ2-5, with D tentatively TRBD2 (6 bases). This CDR3 has 14 residues. Germline CDR1 reads SGHVS; CDR2 reads FQNEAQ. V lost 4 bases and J lost 1, with 10 bases in between. The CDR3 nucleotides read TGTGCCAGCAGCTCGGATAGCGGCCAAGAGACCCAGTACTTC. This encodes CASSSDSGQETQYF.

This sequence joins TRBV4-2 and TRBJ2-1; TRBD1 agrees at 10 bases. CDR1 is LGHNA and CDR2 is YNFKEQ in the germline V gene. The length of the CDR3 is 16 residues. The ends lost 7 bases at V and 13 bases at J; junction bases unmatched: 19. DNA of the CDR3: TGTGCCAGCATCCACGCCGGGGGACAGGGGAACAGTGACCAGTTCTTC. It is translated as CASIHAGGQGNSDQFF.

As concerns this clonotype: An end of the junction differs from the germline gene, which may be a read error. This chain joins TRBV20-1 and TRBJ2-5; TRBD2 matches at 8 bases. In germline, CDR1 is DFQATT, CDR2 SNEGSKA (reference sequence). This CDR3 has 10 residues. CDR3 sequence: CSAIGLAALF. For the CDR3, the DNA is TGCAGTGCCATCGGACTAGCTGCCCTATTC.

The chain joins TRBV5-4 to TRBJ2-7, with D possibly matching TRBD2 (6 bases). This CDR3 has 15 residues. The germline V gene encodes CDR1 SGHNT and CDR2 YYREEE (reference sequence). The CDR3, as DNA: TGTGCTAACAGCTCGACTAGAGGATTTTCCTACGAGCAGTACTTC. As protein: CANSSTRGFSYEQYF.

The chain is built from TRBV5-4 and TRBJ2-3; TRBD2 matches 10 bases. Per germline, CDR1 SGHNT and CDR2 YYREEE (reference sequence). The CDR3 runs 17 residues. The CDR3 loop reads CISRAPGTSVGWVTQYF. The CDR3 DNA sequence: TGTATCAGCAGGGCCCCCGGGACTAGCGTTGGGTGGGTTACGCAGTATTTT.

The V call is TRBV6-1, the J call TRBJ2-6; TRBD1 might be the D (5 bases). The germline V and J ends were trimmed by 5 bases and 0 bases, with 14 bases remaining between them. The germline gives CDR1 MNHNS, CDR2 SASEGT. The CDR3 has 17 amino acids. CDR3 region: CASSTLDTISGANVLTF. The DNA of the CDR3 is TGTGCCAGCAGTACCCTGGACACAATCTCTGGGGCCAACGTCCTGACTTTC.

This clonotype was observed at least ten times. The V call is TRBV28, the J call TRBJ2-7; D may be TRBD2 (5 bases). CDR1 and CDR2 (germline): MDHEN, SYDVKM. The ends were cut back, 6 bases at V and 4 bases at J, with 13 bases in the middle. This CDR3 region has 13 residues. The chain's CDR3 is CASSKLGVYEQYF. For the CDR3, the DNA is TGTGCCAGCAGCAAACTAGGAGTTTACGAGCAGTACTTC.

As regards this clonotype: The CDR3 ends on some other residue instead of the conserved phenylalanine or tryptophan, so this is likely a read error. The rearrangement uses TRBV4-2 and TRBJ2-3; 8 nucleotides line up with TRBD2. This CDR3 is 16 amino acids long. Germline V lookup: CDR1 LGHNA, CDR2 YNFKEQ. The chain's CDR3 is CASSQDLGTRGDRQYS. CDR3 nucleotides: TGTGCCAGCAGCCAAGATTTGGGGACTAGGGGCGATAGGCAGTATTCT.

This clonotype was detected only once. At one boundary the junction diverges from the germline segment, which might be a read error. The CDR3 region is CASRWDMVFHGYTF. The CDR3 DNA follows: TGTGCAAGCAGATGGGACATGGTGTTTCATGGCTACACCTTC. The V call is TRBV7-9, the J call TRBJ1-2, with D maybe TRBD1 (6 bases). Germline loops: CDR1 SEHNR, CDR2 FQNEAQ (reference sequence). CDR3 size: 14 residues.